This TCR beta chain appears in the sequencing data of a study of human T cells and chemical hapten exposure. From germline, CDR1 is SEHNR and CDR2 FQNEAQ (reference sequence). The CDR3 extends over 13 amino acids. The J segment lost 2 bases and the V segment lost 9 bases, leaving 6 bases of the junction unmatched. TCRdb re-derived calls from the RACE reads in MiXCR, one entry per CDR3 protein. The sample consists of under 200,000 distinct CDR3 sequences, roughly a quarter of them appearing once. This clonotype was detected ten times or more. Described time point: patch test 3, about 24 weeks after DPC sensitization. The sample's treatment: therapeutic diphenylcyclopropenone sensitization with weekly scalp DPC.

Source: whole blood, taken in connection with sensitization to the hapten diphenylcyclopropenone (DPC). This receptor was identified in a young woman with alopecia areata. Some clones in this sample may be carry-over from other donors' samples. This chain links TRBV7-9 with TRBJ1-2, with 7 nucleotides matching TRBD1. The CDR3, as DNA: TGTGCCAGTACCGTGGGACAGAACTATGGCTACACCTTC. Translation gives CASTVGQNYGYTF.